This T cell receptor beta chain is drawn from a study of T cell responses to AZD1222 COVID-19 vaccine. Study-level results: Only 6 or 7 people who got AZD1222 tested seropositive at baseline. Sampled repertoires all dated from after the peak T cell response. Unmutated variant regions are reportedly the target of nearly half of TCRs that are spike-specific.

Sequencing was performed with immunoSEQ multiplex PCR; in TCRdb, only in-frame clones are kept and a portion is missing. The table has around 190,000 clones, 88% seen once. V lost 5 bases, J lost 5 bases, and 10 bases lay in between. The germline gives CDR1 SGHTA, CDR2 FQGNSA. CDR3 length equals 13 residues. Comment on this clone: Its target is not known.

The TCR sequence derives from an adult in good health. The specimen was peripheral blood, collected on day 0 of AZD1222 vaccination. The chain carries TRBV7-2 and TRBJ1-5; the D gene is possibly TRBD1 (5 bases). CDR3 DNA: TGTGCCAGCAGCCCCGACAGTTATCAGCCCCAGCATTTT. Translating it yields CASSPDSYQPQHF.